One TCR beta chain is described in this entry. Its antigen is unknown. There were at least 5 micrograms of total RNA extracted from every sample. This sample is part of a study of blood T cells in healthy people across ages. A second about 7 to 11 cycle PCR used barcoded and J-beta primers. Tagging of each cDNA molecule was performed by a template-switch adaptor with 12 random nucleotides. TCRdb itself ran the 5' RACE reads through MiXCR, one entry per CDR3 protein. The sample shows 1.5 million or so distinct CDR3 sequences, approximately 38% of them seen only once. The CDR3 runs 17 residues. The junction had 10 bases not matched to a gene; V was cut back by 5 bases and J by 7 bases. Looked up from germline, CDR1 is MNHEY and CDR2 is SMNVEV (reference sequence). General study results and limits: Samples with more naive T cells showed higher observed beta diversity. Researchers judged that diversity estimates from one million T cells fell short of true values.

Sample: blood. The rearrangement uses TRBV27 and TRBJ2-1; 14 nucleotides align to TRBD2. The clonotype originates from a woman in her late teens or twenties in good health. The CDR3 reads CASSPGLAGVSGNEQFF. DNA for the CDR3: TGTGCCAGCAGTCCGGGACTAGCGGGGGTCTCAGGGAATGAGCAGTTCTTC.